This T cell receptor (beta chain) was recorded in a study of shared clonotypes between healthy human individuals. For the study at large: A donor's plate count was three for CD4 naive and three for CD4 memory; CD8 naive had two and CD8 memory one.

Terminally differentiated effector memory CD45RA+ cells were left out of the naive CD8 fraction, which was CD45RO-negative and positively selected for CCR7. The CDR3 spans 16 residues. The trim removed 4 bases at V and 6 bases at J, leaving 10 bases unmatched. CDR1 is SGDLS, CDR2 YYNGEE, per germline. Method: immunoSEQ multiplex PCR; TCRdb's copy keeps in-frame clones and lacks some. The sample has some 740,000 clones; 80% to 95% are singletons. Sequenced input: naive CD8+ T cells sorted from blood. This chain joins TRBV9 and TRBJ2-3; 11 bases are shared with TRBD2. This sequence originates from a man in his thirties or forties in good health. CDR3 region: CASSPLAGGPGDTQYF. CDR3 sequence (DNA): TGTGCCAGCAGCCCATTAGCGGGAGGGCCGGGGGATACGCAGTATTTT.